Below, 18 T cell receptor beta chains from the same sample are listed, as sequenced in a study of blood T cell repertoires in COVID-19. Some clones are missing from TCRdb's copy, which holds only in-frame ones; the method was immunoSEQ multiplex PCR. The sample lists 300,000 to 450,000 clones; around 87% were seen once. What was sequenced was PBMCs or T cells enriched from blood (not recorded which). These TCRs come from a middle-aged man in a cohort exposed to, infected with or recovered from COVID-19 (not recorded which).

The chain joins TRBV5-5 to TRBJ1-5; 8 bases align to TRBD1. V lost 2 bases, J lost 4 bases, and 5 bases stayed unmatched. From germline, CDR1 is SGHKS and CDR2 YYEKEE (reference sequence). The CDR3 length is 15 residues. CDR3 DNA sequence: TGTGCCAGCAGCTTTAGAGGGACAGGTAATCAGCCCCAGCATTTT. This gives the protein CASSFRGTGNQPQHF.

This sequence joins TRBV29-1 and TRBJ2-1, with TRBD1 matching over 8 bases. The trim removed 4 bases at V and 3 bases at J, leaving 5 bases unmatched. This CDR3 is built from 14 residues. Germline assignment: CDR1 SQVTM and CDR2 ANQGSEA. The DNA for the CDR3 is TGCAGCGTTGGAGGTACAGGGGGCTACAATGAGCAGTTCTTC. Translation: CSVGGTGGYNEQFF.

The rearrangement joins TRBV19 to TRBJ2-1; 7 nucleotides match TRBD1. V shed 5 bases and J 3 bases; nucleotides not matched to a gene: 7. The germline CDR1 and CDR2 sequences are LNHDA and SQIVND (reference sequence). The CDR3 consists of 15 residues. CDR3 sequence (DNA): TGTGCCAGTAGTCTCAGGGGGACCCGCTACAATGAGCAGTTCTTC. Translated, it gives CASSLRGTRYNEQFF.

The chain uses TRBV21-1 and TRBJ2-7; TRBD1, the D gene given by the table, was not confirmed from the DNA. TRBV21-1 is given as a pseudogene. The CDR3 has 12 residues. Here the CDR3 reads CASSLAGYEQYF. The DNA of the CDR3 is TGTGCCAGCAGCCTGGCAGGGTACGAGCAGTACTTC.

This clone showed up just once. The chain links TRBV7-8 to TRBJ1-3; D uncertain. CDR3 length equals 16 residues. CDR1 and CDR2 from the germline V gene are SGHVS and FQNEAQ. V was shortened by 3 bases and J by 1 base, with 13 bases between the two germline ends. CDR3 sequence reads: CASSFIPRLSGNTIYF. In DNA, the CDR3 is TGTGCCAGCAGCTTTATCCCCAGGCTATCTGGAAACACCATATATTTT.

This chain joins TRBV25-1 and TRBJ1-1; D ambiguous. Germline CDR1 and CDR2: MGHDK and SYGVNS. The V gene lost 2 bases and the J gene lost 2 bases, with 3 bases spanning the gap. The CDR3 covers 12 residues. CDR3 DNA sequence: TGTGCCAGCAGTGAAATAAACACTGAAGCTTTCTTT. It is translated as CASSEINTEAFF.

The rearrangement links TRBV27 to TRBJ2-7; 10 bases agree with TRBD1. V gave up 3 bases and J gave up 8 bases; unmatched junction bases: 7. CDR3 length equals 14 residues. The germline CDR1 and CDR2 sequences are MNHEY and SMNVEV (reference sequence). CDR3 sequence reads: CASSLGQGSGKQYF. In DNA form, the CDR3 reads TGTGCCAGCAGTTTGGGACAGGGGTCTGGCAAGCAGTACTTC.

The chain carries TRBV5-1 and TRBJ1-4, with D possibly TRBD1 on 6 matching bases. This CDR3 is 14 amino acids long. V was pared by 4 bases and J by 5 bases, with 12 bases between. Germline CDR1 and CDR2: SGHRS and YFSETQ. The DNA for the CDR3 is TGCGCCAGCAGCGCGGACAGACTAAATGAAAAACTGTTTTTT. This encodes CASSADRLNEKLFF.

As for this clone: In the same sample, other DNA sequences code for this CDR3. The gene calls are TRBV5-1 and TRBJ1-1; no reliable D call. The CDR3 is 13 residues long. V was shortened by 0 bases and J by 1 base, with 4 bases between the two germline ends. Germline CDR1 reads SGHRS; CDR2 reads YFSETQ. As DNA, the CDR3 is TGCGCCAGCAGCTTGGCAGGGAACACTGAAGCTTTCTTT. It translates to CASSLAGNTEAFF.

This chain links TRBV2 with TRBJ1-1, with a tentative D call TRBD1 (5 bases). CDR1 is SNHLY and CDR2 is FYNNEI in the germline V gene. V lost 1 base and J 6 bases, leaving 12 bases between the germline ends. CDR3 size: 14 residues. CDR3: CASSEVPQGSEAFF. DNA for the CDR3: TGTGCCAGCAGTGAAGTTCCTCAGGGTTCTGAAGCTTTCTTT.

This chain joins TRBV19 and TRBJ2-7; TRBD2 matches 8 bases. Germline loops: CDR1 LNHDA, CDR2 SQIVND (reference sequence). V trimming: 7 bases; J trimming: 2 bases; junction bases outside the gene matches: 10. The CDR3 sequence is 15 residues long. This CDR3 reads CASTPGRETAYEQYF. CDR3 coding DNA: TGTGCCAGTACCCCCGGGAGGGAGACAGCCTACGAGCAGTACTTC.

In its sample, this clone was seen a few times. Other DNA sequences within the sample encode an identical CDR3. This chain uses TRBV4-2 with TRBJ2-1; 11 bases align to TRBD2. The V segment lost 5 bases and the J segment 5 bases; nucleotides outside the gene matches: 5. Germline V gene sequence: CDR1 LGHNA, CDR2 YNFKEQ. CDR3 length: 15 residues. The CDR3 is CASSSGTSGNNEQFF. The CDR3 bases are TGTGCCAGCAGCTCAGGGACTAGCGGAAACAATGAGCAGTTCTTC.

The rearrangement links TRBV18 to TRBJ1-6, with 8 bases fitting TRBD1. CDR1 is KGHSH and CDR2 is LQKENI in the germline V gene. This CDR3 has 14 amino acids. Trimming cost V 4 bases and J 10 bases; bases outside gene matches: 6. The CDR3 loop is CASSLGTGGSPLHF. CDR3 nucleotide sequence: TGTGCCAGCTCACTTGGGACAGGAGGGTCACCCCTCCACTTT.

This clone occurred a few times. The J gene is TRBJ1-4, the V gene TRBV7-2; 8 bases agree with TRBD1. Unmatched junction bases numbered 8, after V lost 5 bases and J lost 6 bases. CDR1 is SGHTA and CDR2 is FQGNSA in the germline V gene. The CDR3 length is 15 residues. The CDR3 here is CASSQSGGSYEKLFF. The CDR3 DNA is TGTGCCAGCAGCCAATCAGGGGGCTCGTATGAAAAACTGTTTTTT.

About this clone: Within the sample, other DNA sequences also encode this same CDR3. The CDR3: CASSFGSGRTDTQYF. The CDR3 DNA reads as TGTGCCAGCAGCTTTGGTAGCGGACGCACAGATACGCAGTATTTT. The V gene is TRBV5-4, the J gene TRBJ2-3, with a possible D match to TRBD2 (6 bases). Germline CDR1 reads SGHNT; CDR2 reads YYREEE (reference sequence). This CDR3 contains 15 residues. The V end lost 2 bases, the J end lost 1 base, and 11 bases lay between the germline ends.

This clone was detected a few times. CDR3 amino acids: CASSIRGFRGYTF. The CDR3 DNA reads TGCGCCAGCAGTATCAGGGGTTTTAGGGGCTACACCTTC. The V gene is TRBV10-1, the J gene TRBJ1-2, with a possible D match to TRBD1 (6 bases). This CDR3 is 13 amino acids long. CDR1 WNHNN and CDR2 SYGVQD come from the germline V gene (reference sequence). The ends were cut back, 5 bases at V and 8 bases at J, with 15 bases in the middle.

This chain connects TRBV5-1 to TRBJ2-3; 7 bases are shared with TRBD2. The germline V gene has CDR1 SGHRS and CDR2 YFSETQ. There are 14 residues in the CDR3. V trimming: 0 bases; J trimming: 4 bases; junction bases outside the gene matches: 2. DNA of the CDR3: TGCGCCAGCAGCTTGGTGGGAGGGCCAGATACGCAGTATTTT. It specifies CASSLVGGPDTQYF.

This clone was counted a few times. This chain uses TRBV28 with TRBJ1-1; D perhaps matches TRBD1 (5 bases). V lost 5 bases, J lost 5 bases, and 9 bases lay in between. The CDR3 covers 12 residues. Germline V CDR1 and CDR2: MDHEN, SYDVKM. The CDR3 DNA reads TGTGCCAGCAGTGCCGGGGGGACTGAAGCTTTCTTT. Encoded protein: CASSAGGTEAFF. Full variable domain (remainder filled in from reference TRBV28 and TRBJ1-1): DVKVTQSSRYLVKRTGEKVFLECVQDMDHENMFWYRQDPGLGLRLIYFSYDVKMKEKGDIPEGYSVSREKKERFSLILESASTNQTSMYLCASSAGGTEAFFGQGTRLTVV.